The TCR beta chain under discussion was sequenced for a study of cytomegalovirus exposure and HLA in healthy donors. As to this clone: Antigen: not known.

V was pared by 1 base and J by 4 bases, with 13 bases between. This CDR3 has 15 residues. Germline V gene data show CDR1 as MGHDK and CDR2 as SYGVNS. With 60 Vbeta and 13 Jbeta primers, the PCR was carried out. Measured with immunoSEQ multiplex PCR; TCRdb has only the in-frame clones, and not every one. The table lists 150,000 to 200,000 clones, roughly 83% of them singletons. Points from the study as a whole: Across HLA loci, a later analysis found differing TCR association rates, with DRB1 most and HLA-C fewest. Sequences of the TCR beta chain were said to predict the HLA-A and HLA-B alleles of most subjects accurately.

Sequenced input: PBMCs. This TCR was recovered from a woman aged 50 to 60 in good health and CMV-seronegative. This sequence joins TRBV25-1 and TRBJ2-5; possibly TRBD1 for D (6 bases). The CDR3 sequence is CASSESYRVGETQYF. Written as DNA, the CDR3 is TGTGCCAGCAGTGAATCTTACAGGGTCGGAGAGACCCAGTACTTC.